The entry below describes one T cell receptor (beta chain). In the original processing: Estimated nucleated cell counts came from reference gene primer amplification. Produced via immunoSEQ multiplex PCR; TCRdb's table is partial and in-frame only. V, J and clone size reflect that table, while D and trimming were determined from the DNA. Of roughly 300,000 clones in the sample, about 90% are singletons; the top ten hold 5.3%. These data belong to a study of blood T cell repertoires in COVID-19. The wider study: From the United States, Italy and Spain came samples of acute and convalescent COVID-19.

Categorization into cohorts depended on clinical history that participants reported. Cohort 3 donors counted as recovered after two negative PCRs, clearance, or resolved symptoms. The CDR3 extends over 16 amino acids. V was pared by 0 bases and J by 0 bases, with 13 bases between. The germline V gene encodes CDR1 SGHNT and CDR2 YYREEE (reference sequence). The TCR was taken from a woman in her 30s who had recovered from COVID-19. The chain joins TRBV5-4 to TRBJ2-7, with a tentative D call TRBD1 (6 bases). The sequenced sample was PBMCs or T cells enriched from blood (not recorded which). The CDR3 region is CASSLVWQGISYEQYF. The CDR3 DNA follows: TGTGCCAGCAGCTTGGTTTGGCAGGGGATCTCCTACGAGCAGTACTTC.